This TCR beta chain was observed in a study of radiation and T cells in renal cell carcinoma (dated by TCRdb to the early 2020s). About the full investigation: In total, about 53 samples, comprising approximately 26 tumors and 27 peripheral blood samples, were subjected to TCR beta sequencing. The last blood draw occurred 4 weeks after radiation, at the same time as nephrectomy. Across all 50 or so samples, 4,016,671 unique CDR3 nucleotide sequences, encoding around 2.4 million unique CDR3 amino acid sequences, were identified. The paper's findings and limits, for the study overall: In blood, the top tumor clonotypes increased from baseline to 2 weeks after radiation and then shrank by 4 weeks, which suggests a temporary expansion of tumor-resident clones. Because no pretreatment tumor biopsies were available, whether clonotypes were present in the tumor at baseline could not be determined. Effects of radiation dose or scheduling on the TCR repertoire could not be addressed with the single-armed trial design. Changes in the blood repertoire were not tracked past 4 weeks after treatment.

Trimming costs V 5 bases and J 4 bases, and their ends lie 18 bases apart. The germline V gene provides CDR1 SNHLY and CDR2 FYNNEI. Including cysteine and phenylalanine, the CDR3 has 16 amino acids. Only CDR3 DNA remains: 48 bases, in frame from the first base. The intended sense of this specimen's time point label: blood 4 weeks post-SBRT, at nephrectomy. The treatment or condition label for this specimen denotes: 15 Gy SBRT to primary tumor, nephrectomy 4 weeks later. Samples came from a clinical trial, in which primary renal cell carcinomas received 15 Gy stereotactic body radiation therapy followed by nephrectomy 4 weeks later. To track tumor-enriched clonotypes, serial peripheral blood was sampled from radiation-treated patients at baseline and at 2 weeks and 4 weeks after SBRT. All patients had renal cell carcinoma with clear cell pathology. The QIAamp DNA Blood Mini Kit (Qiagen) was used to prepare genomic DNA for TCR sequencing. Samples were included in the analyses only if all quality control checks were passed.

Of note for this clone: The target of this receptor is not known. Per-nucleotide qualities are absent, and no much larger clonotype sits a single base away.

TCR beta libraries were generated from genomic DNA with the immunoSEQ kit, following the manufacturer's recommendations. For library preparation, a first multiplex PCR was performed with proprietary primers, followed by a second PCR in which unique barcodes were added, and bead cleanups were performed after each round. A positive control reaction and a negative control reaction, both provided in the kit, were run with every batch of samples. The final libraries were assessed on an Agilent 4200 TapeStation D1000 ScreenTape, pooled by volume, and quantified by qPCR. Sequencing ran on an Illumina NextSeq500 with a MidOutput 150-cycle cartridge, using 156 Read1 and 15 Index1 cycles with kit custom primers. The pooled library was loaded at about 0.93 pM with about 18% PhiX control spiked in. Concerning the study's data processing: Vendor-processed data were analyzed in R, and a clonotype was defined as all T cells sharing the same CDR3 nucleotide sequence. For clone abundance analyses, frequencies were normalized to the 10,000 most abundant clones per sample. Before analysis, public T cell clones were removed, and these numbered fewer than six per sample on average. Tumor-enriched and baseline blood-enriched clonotypes were defined by at least a 32-fold difference in abundance between compartments. A beta-binomial differential abundance model was used to identify clonotypes that were expanded or contracted between blood time points. Tumor-blood repertoire similarity was measured with the Baroni-Urbani and Buser coefficient, and group comparisons used two-tailed Wilcoxon tests in R. TCRdb re-hosts the immuneACCESS table, in-frame sequences only. Its copies lack some clones; in the studies checked, an unresolved V gene accounts for under half of them, and the cause for the rest is not known. The V and J calls and clone size are taken from that table; D and trimming were inferred from the DNA. The sample yields tens of thousands of clones; 65% to 80% were counted once. Of the sample, about 6.4% is held by the ten largest clones.

The chain employs TRBV2 and TRBJ1-5; no confident D gene assignment can be made. This receptor was taken from a man aged 55 to 70 with renal cell carcinoma. The input for sequencing was blood, taken from a patient whose treatment included radiotherapy and nephrectomy. CDR3 protein: CASSWETPVKNQPQHF. The DNA sequence is TGTGCCAGCAGTTGGGAGACACCAGTGAAAAATCAGCCCCAGCATTTT. The full variable domain, completed from the reference TRBV2 and TRBJ1-5 proteins outside the CDR3, reads EPEVTQTPSHQVTQMGQEVILRCVPISNHLYFYWYRQILGQKVEFLVSFYNNEISEKSEIFDDQFSVERPDGSNFTLKIRSTKLEDSAMYFCASSWETPVKNQPQHFGDGTRLSIL.